The 27 T cell receptor beta chains listed next were all sequenced from one sample in a study of blood T cell repertoires in COVID-19. Some clones are missing from TCRdb's copy, which holds only in-frame ones; the method was immunoSEQ multiplex PCR. The data show some 280,000 clones, 89% seen once. The specimen sequenced was peripheral blood. The receptor set was obtained from a woman aged 60 to 75 with acute or convalescent COVID-19.

The V gene is TRBV4-1, the J gene TRBJ1-1; D is perhaps TRBD1 (6 bases). The V end lost 1 base, the J end lost 4 bases, and 16 bases lay between the germline ends. The CDR3 spans 16 residues. Looked up from germline, CDR1 is MGHRA and CDR2 is YSYEKL. CDR3 region: CASSQGQGLRFTEAFF. The CDR3 region has the DNA TGCGCCAGCAGCCAAGGGCAGGGGTTGAGGTTCACTGAAGCTTTCTTT.

The chain carries TRBV4-1 and TRBJ2-7, with D perhaps matching TRBD1 (5 bases). This CDR3 has 14 residues. V was cut by 3 bases and J by 5 bases, with 14 bases left in between. From germline, CDR1 is MGHRA and CDR2 YSYEKL. CDR3 protein: CASSQDAGNNEQYF. The DNA for the CDR3 is TGCGCCAGCAGCCAGGATGCAGGGAACAACGAGCAGTACTTC.

This chain connects TRBV6-5 to TRBJ2-7, with 7 nucleotides matching TRBD1. Trimming took 5 bases from V and 2 from J; bases not matched to a gene: 9. The CDR3 runs 15 residues. Germline assignment: CDR1 MNHEY and CDR2 SVGAGI. The CDR3 loop is CASSLQGLTPYEQYF. Here the CDR3 DNA reads TGTGCCAGCAGTCTACAGGGGCTAACCCCCTACGAGCAGTACTTC.

The chain employs TRBV11-3 and TRBJ2-2; D possibly corresponds to TRBD2 (5 bases). The CDR3 sequence is 15 residues long. The V end was cut by 1 base, the J end by 7 bases, with 13 bases between. CDR1 and CDR2 (germline): SGHNT, YENEEA. The CDR3 DNA follows: TGTGCCAGCAGCTTAGGCACCGTTAGCGTCGGGGAGCTGTTTTTT. Its translation: CASSLGTVSVGELFF.

This chain joins TRBV28 and TRBJ1-5; the D gene is possibly TRBD1 (5 bases). Germline CDR1 reads MDHEN; CDR2 reads SYDVKM. CDR3 length equals 14 residues. Trimming removed 11 bases at V and 1 base at J, with 15 bases between. The CDR3, as DNA: TGTGCCTACACGGGGGTAGTGAGCAATCAGCCCCAGCATTTT. Protein product: CAYTGVVSNQPQHF.

This chain connects TRBV5-1 to TRBJ1-2; TRBD1 might be the D (6 bases). Looked up from germline, CDR1 is SGHRS and CDR2 is YFSETQ. The CDR3 has 14 residues. Between the trimmed V and J ends, which lost 0 bases and 2 bases, there was a span of 8 bases. CDR3 bases: TGCGCCAGCAGCTTGGTCAGGGGAAACTATGGCTACACCTTC. This sequence encodes CASSLVRGNYGYTF.

With respect to this clone: One end of the junction is discordant with germline, which a read error may explain. The chain links TRBV29-1 to TRBJ1-3; TRBD1 matches at 7 bases. Germline V gene sequence: CDR1 SQVTM, CDR2 ANQGSEA. The CDR3 is made up of 13 amino acids. CDR3 region: CSAEQGPGNTIYF. CDR3 bases: TGCAGCGCTGAACAGGGGCCTGGAAACACCATATATTTT.

The V gene is TRBV9, the J gene TRBJ2-5, with 8 bases fitting TRBD2. Trimming cost V 10 bases and J 2 bases; bases outside gene matches: 19. This CDR3 spans 17 amino acids. Germline lookup yields CDR1 SGDLS and CDR2 YYNGEE. As DNA, the CDR3 is TGTGCCGCCCGCAAGGGGCGGACTAGCTGCATACAAGAGACCCAGTACTTC. It is translated as CAARKGRTSCIQETQYF.

The genes are TRBV6-4 and TRBJ1-2; 7 nucleotides agree with TRBD1. The CDR3 totals 15 residues. The ends lost 3 bases at V and 1 base at J; junction bases unmatched: 5. CDR1 is MRHNA and CDR2 is SNTAGT in the germline V gene. The CDR3 coding sequence is TGTGCCAGCAGTGAGGAACAGGGGAATAACTATGGCTACACCTTC. It codes for CASSEEQGNNYGYTF.

Remarks on this clone: This may come from a read error, since a much larger clone is one base off. The chain is built from TRBV11-2 and TRBJ1-1; D unclear. The CDR3 has 13 residues. The germline V gene has CDR1 SGHAT and CDR2 FQNNGV. Deletions cut 0 bases from V and 1 base from J, with 3 bases between. This chain's CDR3 is CASSLDGNTEAFF. The CDR3 DNA sequence: TGTGCCAGCAGCTTAGACGGGAACACTGAAGCTTTCTTT.

The rearrangement links TRBV9 to TRBJ2-2; a weak D match, TRBD2 (6 bases). Germline V gene data show CDR1 as SGDLS and CDR2 as YYNGEE. The V end lost 0 bases, the J end lost 0 bases, and 12 bases lay between the germline ends. This CDR3 has 17 residues. In DNA form, the CDR3 reads TGTGCCAGCAGCGTAGAACCGAGCGGGCCGAACACCGGGGAGCTGTTTTTT. Its protein is CASSVEPSGPNTGELFF.

V is TRBV4-1 and J is TRBJ2-7, with D perhaps matching TRBD1 (5 bases). V shed 1 base and J shed 3 bases, with 10 bases lying between them. Germline V gene data show CDR1 as MGHRA and CDR2 as YSYEKL. The CDR3 loop spans 14 amino acids. CDR3 nucleotide sequence: TGCGCCAGCAGCCAAGTCGCCAGGGTCTACGAGCAGTACTTC. Its translation is CASSQVARVYEQYF.

The chain combines TRBV7-9 with TRBJ2-2; 9 nucleotides line up with TRBD2. Germline V lookup: CDR1 SEHNR, CDR2 FQNEAQ (reference sequence). With 5 bases clipped from V and 4 bases from J, the junction kept 11 bases outside the gene matches. The CDR3 length is 17 residues. CDR3 sequence (DNA): TGTGCCAGCAGCCCCATACTCCTAGCGGGGATCACCGGGGAGCTGTTTTTT. Translating gives CASSPILLAGITGELFF.

This clone showed up just once. V gene TRBV15 combines with J gene TRBJ2-3; D possibly corresponds to TRBD1 (6 bases). Germline V lookup: CDR1 LNHNV, CDR2 YYDKDF (reference sequence). With 1 base removed from V and 0 bases from J, the gap between germline ends came to 8 bases. The CDR3 is 15 residues long. CDR3 bases: TGTGCCACCAGCAGAGGGGGGCCTAGCACAGATACGCAGTATTTT. Amino acids: CATSRGGPSTDTQYF.

The chain carries TRBV4-2 and TRBJ2-1, with D possibly being TRBD2 (5 bases). Germline V gene lookup returns CDR1 LGHNA and CDR2 YNFKEQ. The CDR3 sequence is 15 residues long. V was shortened by 0 bases and J by 8 bases, with 14 bases between the two germline ends. This CDR3 reads CASSQDATTFDEQFF. The CDR3 nucleotides read TGTGCCAGCAGCCAAGACGCGACTACCTTCGATGAGCAGTTCTTC.

The chain is built from TRBV7-9 and TRBJ2-3; D possibly corresponds to TRBD1 (5 bases). The CDR3 runs 12 residues. Between the trimmed V and J ends, which lost 6 bases and 5 bases, there was a span of 9 bases. CDR1 and CDR2 from the germline V gene are SEHNR and FQNEAQ (reference sequence). The CDR3 DNA sequence: TGTGCCAGCAGGTCAGGGCTAGATACGCAGTATTTT. This translates into CASRSGLDTQYF.

The V gene is TRBV20-1, the J gene TRBJ2-7, with D perhaps TRBD1 (6 bases). Deletions cut 3 bases from V and 0 bases from J, with 9 bases between. The CDR3 contains 13 residues. Looked up from germline, CDR1 is DFQATT and CDR2 is SNEGSKA (reference sequence). The CDR3: CSASVGASYEQYF. CDR3 sequence (DNA): TGCAGTGCTAGTGTGGGGGCCTCCTACGAGCAGTACTTC.

The chain is built from TRBV19 and TRBJ1-1; D may be TRBD1 (5 bases). The germline gives CDR1 LNHDA, CDR2 SQIVND (reference sequence). This CDR3 comprises 15 residues. With 1 base removed from V and 1 base from J, the gap between germline ends came to 10 bases. The CDR3 loop reads CASSIVAGPNTEAFF. CDR3 nucleotide sequence: TGTGCCAGTAGTATAGTAGCAGGGCCGAACACTGAAGCTTTCTTT.

J is TRBJ2-7 and V is TRBV19, with 10 bases aligning to TRBD2. Germline loops: CDR1 LNHDA, CDR2 SQIVND (reference sequence). V trimming: 6 bases; J trimming: 1 base; junction bases outside the gene matches: 3. The CDR3 length is 14 residues. This CDR3 reads CASRGLAASYEQYF. The CDR3 coding sequence is TGTGCCAGTAGAGGACTAGCGGCATCCTACGAGCAGTACTTC.

V usage is TRBV3-1 (or the pseudogene TRBV3-2) and J usage is TRBJ1-6; D remains ambiguous. Trimming cost V 0 bases and J 3 bases, with 6 bases left between them. The CDR3 has 15 amino acids. Germline V gene data show CDR1 as LGHDT and CDR2 as YNNKEL (reference sequence). The CDR3 sequence is CASSQDLLYNSPLHF. The CDR3 DNA follows: TGTGCCAGCAGCCAAGATCTTCTCTATAATTCACCCCTCCACTTT.

The gene calls are TRBV18 and TRBJ2-3; D uncertain. The germline gives CDR1 KGHSH, CDR2 LQKENI. Trimming left V 4 bases short and J 6 bases short, with 8 bases between. This CDR3 contains 12 residues. CDR3 DNA: TGTGCCAGCTCACTCAGAAAGGATACGCAGTATTTT. Its translation is CASSLRKDTQYF.

The chain uses TRBV25-1 and TRBJ2-1; possibly TRBD1 for D (6 bases). From germline, CDR1 is MGHDK and CDR2 SYGVNS. This CDR3 has 14 amino acids. Trimming removed 1 base at V and 6 bases at J, with 10 bases between. The CDR3 DNA is TGTGCCAGCAGTGAATCCCCAGGGGCCAATGAGCAGTTCTTC. It codes for CASSESPGANEQFF.

The chain links TRBV6-5 to TRBJ1-3, with D perhaps matching TRBD1 (5 bases). The CDR3 is 14 residues long. V was cut by 7 bases and J by 1 base, with 11 bases left in between. CDR1 is MNHEY and CDR2 is SVGAGI in the germline V gene. CDR3 region: CASTSGYSGNTIYF. CDR3 DNA sequence: TGTGCCAGCACCTCAGGGTATTCTGGAAACACCATATATTTT.

This clone was found once. The chain has TRBV5-4 and TRBJ2-7; 9 positions agree with TRBD2. The germline V gene has CDR1 SGHNT and CDR2 YYREEE (reference sequence). Trimming removed 4 bases from V and 0 bases from J; junction bases left unmatched: 8. The CDR3 is 16 amino acids. The CDR3 DNA reads TGTGCCAGCAGCGCGGATAGCGGGGGAAGCTCCTACGAGCAGTACTTC. Its translation is CASSADSGGSSYEQYF.

CDR3 sequence (DNA): TGTGCCAGCTCACCGACAGAAAATACTAACTATGGCTACACCTTC. As protein: CASSPTENTNYGYTF. The rearrangement joins TRBV18 to TRBJ1-2, with a possible D match to TRBD1 (5 bases). Deletions cut 3 bases from V and 0 bases from J, with 11 bases between. The CDR3 runs 15 residues. Germline lookup yields CDR1 KGHSH and CDR2 LQKENI.

CDR3 DNA: TGTGCCAGCAGCTTAGGAGCGGGAGGGCCCTCGGGGGAGCAGTACTTC. Residues: CASSLGAGGPSGEQYF. The rearrangement joins TRBV7-2 to TRBJ2-7, with 10 bases identical to TRBD2. The germline CDR1 and CDR2 sequences are SGHTA and FQGNSA. The J segment lost 7 bases and the V segment lost 1 base, leaving 10 bases of the junction unmatched. This CDR3 is 16 amino acids long. The entire variable domain, with the rest obtained from reference TRBV7-2 and TRBJ2-7, is as follows: GAGVSQSPSNKVTEKGKDVELRCDPISGHTALYWYRQSLGQGLEFLIYFQGNSAPDKSGLPSDRFSAERTGGSVSTLTIQRTQQEDSAVYLCASSLGAGGPSGEQYFGPGTRLTVT.

The V and J genes are TRBV3-1 (or the pseudogene TRBV3-2) and TRBJ1-2, with TRBD1 matching over 7 bases. Germline values: CDR1 LGHDT, CDR2 YNNKEL (reference sequence). The V gene end was trimmed by 4 bases and the J gene end by 5 bases; junction bases not matched to a gene: 7. The CDR3 is 14 amino acids. Here the CDR3 reads CASSPPTGWYGYTF. The DNA for the CDR3 is TGTGCCAGCAGCCCCCCGACAGGGTGGTATGGCTACACCTTC.